The 27 T cell receptor beta chains given below trace back to one sample, sequenced in a study of T cells in Graves' hyperthyroidism and ophthalmopathy. Authors of the study amplified TCR beta CDR3 regions from RNA transcripts. Carried out on the TCR CDR3, a first-round RT-PCR used the HTBI primer set. TCRdb processed the multiplex PCR reads anew with MiXCR; each CDR3 protein has one entry. This repertoire shows 600,000 to 750,000 distinct CDR3 sequences, approximately 15% found once; its top ten account for roughly 15%. Sequences were obtained from blood. The receptor set was obtained from a man aged 50 to 59 with Graves' hyperthyroidism.

This clonotype was detected only a few times. This chain links TRBV10-1 with TRBJ2-1; TRBD1 is a possible D gene (6 bases). V was clipped by 3 bases and J by 10 bases, with 16 bases between them. CDR3 size: 14 residues. Germline V gene sequence: CDR1 WNHNN, CDR2 SYGVQD (reference sequence). This CDR3 is CASSEGTTDREQFF. CDR3 DNA sequence: TGCGCCAGCAGTGAAGGGACAACGGATCGGGAGCAGTTCTTC.

This clonotype was recorded a few times. For the CDR3, the DNA is TGTGCCAGCAGCTTATTAGCTAGCGGGATATCGGATACGCAGTATTTT. Translating gives CASSLLASGISDTQYF. The J gene is TRBJ2-3, the V gene TRBV7-9; 9 nucleotides line up with TRBD2. The CDR3 is made up of 16 amino acids. The V gene end was trimmed by 2 bases and the J gene end by 6 bases; junction bases not matched to a gene: 9. From germline, CDR1 is SEHNR and CDR2 FQNEAQ (reference sequence).

In its sample, this clonotype was seen many times. The genes are TRBV10-1 and TRBJ2-7, with 12 bases identical to TRBD2. This CDR3 has 16 residues. Per the germline V gene, CDR1 is WNHNN and CDR2 is SYGVQD (reference sequence). J gave up 2 bases and V 4 bases, and 6 bases lay outside the gene matches. In DNA, the CDR3 is TGCGCCAGCAGTGGGGGGACTAGCGGGTCCGCCTACGAGCAGTACTTC. Translated: CASSGGTSGSAYEQYF.

The chain has TRBV11-2 and TRBJ1-2, with D unresolved. CDR3 length equals 15 residues. Trimming shortened V by 5 bases and J by 0 bases, and 13 bases separated the two germline ends. Germline V gives CDR1 SGHAT, CDR2 FQNNGV. The CDR3 is CASSLAGRSNYGYTF. CDR3 bases: TGTGCCAGCAGCCTGGCAGGTAGATCTAACTATGGCTACACCTTC.

This clonotype was counted ten times or more. The rearrangement uses TRBV10-3 and TRBJ1-6; TRBD1 matches at 8 bases. Germline V CDR1 and CDR2: ENHRY, SYGVKD. This CDR3 has 17 residues. Trimming cost V 3 bases and J 2 bases; bases outside gene matches: 6. CDR3 in amino acids: CAISEPGQGTYNSPLHF. DNA of the CDR3: TGTGCCATCAGTGAACCCGGACAGGGCACCTATAATTCACCCCTCCACTTT.

The chain carries TRBV9 and TRBJ2-1; 8 bases line up with TRBD1. This CDR3 contains 15 residues. Trimming took 1 base from V and 4 from J; bases not matched to a gene: 4. Germline CDR1 and CDR2: SGDLS and YYNGEE. CDR3 bases: TGTGCCAGCAGCGTACTCCAGGGGGCATACAATGAGCAGTTCTTC. It specifies CASSVLQGAYNEQFF.

This chain joins TRBV2 and TRBJ2-7; 10 nucleotides align to TRBD1. Germline assignment: CDR1 SNHLY and CDR2 FYNNEI. The CDR3 is made up of 15 amino acids. Trimming took 6 bases from V and 5 from J; bases not matched to a gene: 10. The CDR3 coding sequence is TGTGCCAGCAGCCCAGCGGGACAGGGGAACCACGAGCAGTACTTC. As protein: CASSPAGQGNHEQYF.

This clonotype occurred a few times. The V gene is TRBV7-9, the J gene TRBJ1-2; 7 nucleotides agree with TRBD1. This CDR3 comprises 13 residues. V lost 7 bases to trimming and J lost 5 bases; unmatched junction nucleotides: 7. Looked up from germline, CDR1 is SEHNR and CDR2 is FQNEAQ (reference sequence). The CDR3 loop is CASNQDRVYGYTF. The CDR3 region has the DNA TGTGCCAGCAACCAAGACAGGGTTTATGGCTACACCTTC.

About this clonotype: Being one base from a much bigger clone, this may be a read error. V gene TRBV6-2 or TRBV6-3 combines with J gene TRBJ2-1, with unresolved D. CDR3 length: 11 residues. CDR1 is MNHEY and CDR2 is SVGEGT in the germline V gene. The CDR3 reads CAGSYPDEQFF. CDR3 nucleotide sequence: TGTGCCGGCAGTTACCCGGATGAGCAGTTCTTC.

In this sample, this clonotype turned up many times. The chain uses TRBV28 and TRBJ2-2; 9 nucleotides agree with TRBD2. V gave up 6 bases and J gave up 1 base; unmatched junction bases: 3. CDR1 and CDR2 from the germline V gene are MDHEN and SYDVKM. There are 15 residues in the CDR3. CDR3 coding DNA: TGTGCCAGCAGACGCGGGGGGGAGAACACCGGGGAGCTGTTTTTT. It encodes CASRRGGENTGELFF.

There are a few counts of this clonotype. The chain combines TRBV20-1 with TRBJ2-7, with 10 bases aligning to TRBD2. This CDR3 has 16 residues. J lost 4 bases, V lost 0 bases, and 9 bases had no gene match. Per the germline V gene, CDR1 is DFQATT and CDR2 is SNEGSKA (reference sequence). CDR3 nucleotides: TGCAGTGCTAGAGATCCCAGAGCGGGAGGGCCTTACGAGCAGTACTTC. As protein: CSARDPRAGGPYEQYF.

This clonotype was counted at least ten times. The chain combines TRBV12-3 or TRBV12-4 with TRBJ2-1; D may be TRBD2 (5 bases). V shed 7 bases and J shed 9 bases, with 10 bases lying between them. The CDR3 is 11 residues long. The CDR3 spells CASTSSTEQFF. The CDR3 nucleotides are TGTGCCAGCACCTCTAGCACTGAGCAGTTCTTC.

This clonotype was counted at least ten times. In nucleotides, the CDR3 is TGTGCCAGCAGTGCTGGGACGGCCACCTACAATGAGCAGTTCTTC. Amino acid sequence: CASSAGTATYNEQFF. The chain has TRBV2 and TRBJ2-1; the D gene could be TRBD1 or TRBD2 (5 bases each). This CDR3 comprises 15 residues. CDR1 SNHLY and CDR2 FYNNEI come from the germline V gene. The germline V and J ends were trimmed by 4 bases and 2 bases, with 12 bases remaining between them.

The CDR3 region is CASTIMTGRSYGYTF. The CDR3 DNA is TGTGCCAGCACCATCATGACAGGGCGGTCTTATGGCTACACCTTC. The V gene is TRBV28, the J gene TRBJ1-2; 7 bases line up with TRBD1. This CDR3 comprises 15 residues. Germline CDR1 MDHEN, CDR2 SYDVKM. The trim removed 7 bases at V and 5 bases at J, leaving 13 bases unmatched.

In this sample, this clonotype turned up many times. The J gene is TRBJ2-1, the V gene TRBV7-9; perhaps D is TRBD1 or TRBD2 (5 bases each). CDR3 length equals 15 residues. The germline V gene has CDR1 SEHNR and CDR2 FQNEAQ (reference sequence). The V end lost 2 bases, the J end lost 6 bases, and 14 bases lay between the germline ends. As DNA, the CDR3 is TGTGCCAGCAGCTTACATAACGGGGCGCTCAATGAGCAGTTCTTC. Its translation is CASSLHNGALNEQFF.

CDR3 loop: CASIGGTSTGELFF. CDR3 bases: TGTGCCAGCATAGGGGGGACAAGCACCGGGGAGCTGTTTTTT. V gene TRBV6-2 or TRBV6-3 combines with J gene TRBJ2-2; D might be TRBD1 or TRBD2, each matching 6 bases. V gave up 7 bases and J gave up 4 bases, with 13 bases separating them. The CDR3 spans 14 residues. Germline V gene lookup returns CDR1 MNHEY and CDR2 SVGEGT.

V gene TRBV20-1 combines with J gene TRBJ2-7; 13 positions match TRBD2. There are 16 residues in the CDR3. The V gene end was trimmed by 0 bases and the J gene end by 4 bases; junction bases not matched to a gene: 6. Germline values: CDR1 DFQATT, CDR2 SNEGSKA (reference sequence). CDR3: CSAREGTSGKWYEQYF. CDR3 in DNA: TGCAGTGCTAGAGAGGGGACTAGCGGGAAATGGTACGAGCAGTACTTC.

This clonotype was observed a few times. J is TRBJ1-5 and V is TRBV18, with a possible D match to TRBD1 (5 bases). Trimming shortened V by 8 bases and J by 4 bases, and 12 bases separated the two germline ends. Looked up from germline, CDR1 is KGHSH and CDR2 is LQKENI. The length of the CDR3 is 13 residues. CDR3 DNA sequence: TGTGCCAGCCAGCATGACAGTAATCAGCCCCAGCATTTT. This encodes CASQHDSNQPQHF.

V gene TRBV20-1 combines with J gene TRBJ1-5; D remains unclear. The CDR3 totals 15 residues. The germline V gene encodes CDR1 DFQATT and CDR2 SNEGSKA (reference sequence). Trimming removed 5 bases at V and 1 base at J, with 15 bases between. The CDR3 bases are TGCAGTGCTCGCTACCCCGGCATAAGCAATCAGCCCCAGCATTTT. As protein: CSARYPGISNQPQHF.

This clonotype was seen ten or more times. J is TRBJ2-7 and V is TRBV27; 10 nucleotides align to TRBD2. This CDR3 has 16 amino acids. Germline trimming cut 6 bases from V and 4 bases from J; bases unmatched to any gene: 12. The germline gives CDR1 MNHEY, CDR2 SMNVEV (reference sequence). The CDR3 is CASSPGSNSGRYEQYF. The CDR3 nucleotides read TGTGCCAGCAGCCCGGGGAGTAATAGCGGGAGGTACGAGCAGTACTTC.

There are a few counts of this clonotype. The V and J genes are TRBV10-3 and TRBJ2-1; TRBD2 is a possible D gene (7 bases). Trimming took off 3 bases at V and 1 base at J, with 22 bases between the two ends. CDR1 is ENHRY, CDR2 SYGVKD, per germline. The length of the CDR3 is 19 residues. The CDR3, as DNA: TGTGCCATCAGTGACCCGTCCTCCCGGCGGGGGCAGTCCTACAATGAGCAGTTCTTC. As protein: CAISDPSSRRGQSYNEQFF.

In its sample, this clonotype was seen a few times. The CDR3 reads CASSIFRGAMSDEQFF. CDR3 bases: TGTGCCAGCAGTATATTCAGGGGCGCTATGTCGGATGAGCAGTTCTTC. The rearrangement links TRBV28 to TRBJ2-1; perhaps TRBD1 as D (6 bases). V was clipped by 5 bases and J by 8 bases, with 22 bases between them. The length of the CDR3 is 16 residues. The germline CDR1 and CDR2 sequences are MDHEN and SYDVKM.

The table lists this clonotype with many counts. V gene TRBV28 combines with J gene TRBJ2-7; 7 bases align to TRBD1. Unmatched junction bases numbered 7, after V lost 5 bases and J lost 0 bases. The V gene's germline CDR1 is MDHEN and CDR2 SYDVKM. The CDR3 consists of 15 residues. CDR3 residues: CASSGLGTVSYEQYF. CDR3 bases: TGTGCCAGCAGTGGACTCGGGACAGTCTCCTACGAGCAGTACTTC.

This clonotype was found many times. The rearrangement uses TRBV27 and TRBJ1-2; D might be TRBD1 (5 bases). The CDR3 sequence is 15 residues long. The germline gives CDR1 MNHEY, CDR2 SMNVEV (reference sequence). V lost 6 bases and J lost 4, with 18 bases in between. Here the CDR3 DNA reads TGTGCCAGCAGACTTGACCGGGACTCTGGCTATGGCTACACCTTC. Translation gives CASRLDRDSGYGYTF.

The chain is built from TRBV19 and TRBJ1-1, with D unclear. V was clipped by 4 bases and J by 4 bases, with 16 bases between them. CDR3 length equals 15 residues. From germline, CDR1 is LNHDA and CDR2 SQIVND (reference sequence). CDR3: CASSNMILHATEAFF. The CDR3 DNA follows: TGTGCCAGTAGTAATATGATCCTTCACGCCACTGAAGCTTTCTTT.

On this clonotype: A read error may be the cause here, since a much bigger clone is one base away. In nucleotides, the CDR3 is TGCAGCGTTACAAGGGGTACTAGCGGGATTCAGTTCTTC. It is translated as CSVTRGTSGIQFF. The chain couples TRBV29-1 to TRBJ2-1; TRBD2 aligns across 10 bases. Germline loops: CDR1 SQVTM, CDR2 ANQGSEA. This CDR3 is 13 amino acids long. V dropped 5 bases and J dropped 13; count of bases not matched to a gene: 11.

The V gene is TRBV5-1, the J gene TRBJ2-5; 13 nucleotides align to TRBD2. The CDR3 loop spans 17 amino acids. After removal of 0 bases from V and 1 base from J, the junction contained 3 bases not matched to a gene. Germline assignment: CDR1 SGHRS and CDR2 YFSETQ. CDR3: CASSLGLAGGAQETQYF. CDR3 bases: TGCGCCAGCAGCTTGGGACTAGCGGGAGGTGCCCAAGAGACCCAGTACTTC.